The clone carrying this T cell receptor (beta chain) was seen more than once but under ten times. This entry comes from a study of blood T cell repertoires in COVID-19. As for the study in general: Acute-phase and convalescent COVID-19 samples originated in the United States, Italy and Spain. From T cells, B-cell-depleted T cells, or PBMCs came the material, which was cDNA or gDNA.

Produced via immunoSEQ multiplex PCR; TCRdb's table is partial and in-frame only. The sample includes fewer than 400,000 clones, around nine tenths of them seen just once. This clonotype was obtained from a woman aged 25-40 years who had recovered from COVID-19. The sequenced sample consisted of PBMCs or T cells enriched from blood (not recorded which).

The CDR3 nucleotides read TGTGCCAGCGCGGCGTCCGGGAGACAGGGGAACGGCTACACCTTC. This encodes CASAASGRQGNGYTF. The chain is built from TRBV27 and TRBJ1-2, with 8 bases identical to TRBD1. This CDR3 has 15 residues. The junction had 16 bases not matched to a gene; V was cut back by 8 bases and J by 8 bases. Germline V gene lookup returns CDR1 MNHEY and CDR2 SMNVEV (reference sequence).